This is a list of T cell receptor beta chains from one sample in a study of human T cells and chemical hapten exposure. TCRdb analysed the RACE reads with MiXCR anew, one entry per CDR3 protein. This sample has around 35,000 distinct CDR3 sequences, with 4.5% to 5.5% found just once. Sequencing used whole blood. Receptor source: a human donor in good health. Some clones in this sample may be carry-over from other donors' samples. Each CDR3 is given with its conserved first and last residue. The order of the fields is V gene, J gene, clone size, D gene, CDR3 DNA, CDR3 protein. A D gene is named only where the DNA matches it firmly. The size entry is marked missing in some rows and otherwise reads once, few, many or a size class.

TRBV28,TRBJ1-1,many,TRBD1,TGTGCCAGCACCCGGTGGACAGGGGGAGCTTTCTTT,CASTRWTGGAFF
TRBV11-2,TRBJ2-1,many,TRBD2,TGTGCCAGCAGCTTAGCAAGGACTAGCGTCAATGAGCAGTTCTTC,CASSLARTSVNEQFF
TRBV12-3/TRBV12-4,TRBJ1-6,many,.,TGTGCCAGCAGTTTACGAGGATCGGTTGGATCACCCCTCCACTTT,CASSLRGSVGSPLHF
TRBV12-3/TRBV12-4,TRBJ2-2,many,.,TGTGCCAGCAGTTCTGACTCCGCGAACACCGGGGAGCTGTTTTTT,CASSSDSANTGELFF
TRBV19,TRBJ2-3,many,TRBD1,TGTGCCAGTAGTAATCGGACAGGGGGCTCAGATACGCAGTATTTT,CASSNRTGGSDTQYF
TRBV7-9,TRBJ1-5,few,TRBD1,TGTGCCAGCAGCTTATTCGGACAGGCTGGTGAGCCCCAGCATTTT,CASSLFGQAGEPQHF
TRBV7-9,TRBJ2-5,many,TRBD2,TGTGCCAGCACCCAGGCCCTAGCGGAGCAAGAGACCCAGTACTTC,CASTQALAEQETQYF
TRBV3-1,TRBJ2-1,.,TRBD2,TGTGCCAGCAGCCTCTCCGGGACTAGCGGGGTTTTAACCTACAATGAGCAGTTCTTC,CASSLSGTSGVLTYNEQFF
TRBV18,TRBJ2-1,.,TRBD1,TGTGCCAGCTCACCTATAGGGGGCGCCGCCTACAATGAGCAGTTCTTC,CASSPIGGAAYNEQFF
TRBV3-1,TRBJ2-7,many,.,TGTGCCAGCCAGAAGGGATACTACGAGCAGTACTTC,CASQKGYYEQYF
TRBV2,TRBJ1-1,many,TRBD1,TGTGCCAGCAGGTCGGACAGGGTGAACACTGAAGCTTTCTTT,CASRSDRVNTEAFF
TRBV2,TRBJ2-4,medium-sized,.,TGTGCCAGCGGGGGGAACATTCAGTACTTC,CASGGNIQYF
TRBV6-6,TRBJ1-1,few,TRBD1,TGTGCCAGCATCATCTCACAGGGGTACACTGAAGCTTTCTTT,CASIISQGYTEAFF
TRBV2,TRBJ1-1,few,.,TGTGCCAGCAGTGGTATAAGGGCAGGAAACACTGAAGCTTTCTTT,CASSGIRAGNTEAFF
TRBV11-2,TRBJ2-7,many,.,TGTGCCAGCAGCTCCCCCTACGAGCAGTACTTC,CASSSPYEQYF
TRBV12-3/TRBV12-4,TRBJ1-1,.,.,TGTGCCAGCAGCGCTGGACGGTTGAACACTGAAGCTTTCTTT,CASSAGRLNTEAFF
TRBV29-1,TRBJ2-7,few,.,TGCAGCGTTGGACTTCTGGGGTACGAGCAGTACTTC,CSVGLLGYEQYF
TRBV14,TRBJ2-1,.,.,TGTGCCACAGGAAAGTACAATGAGCAGTTCTTC,CATGKYNEQFF